This T cell receptor (beta chain) was sequenced for a study of T cell repertoires in cytomegalovirus infection. TCRdb re-derived calls from the reads in MiXCR, one entry per CDR3 protein. The sample holds 65,000 to 90,000 distinct CDR3 sequences; 3.7% are singletons and the top ten take approximately 4.3%. V shed 2 bases and J shed 3 bases, with 13 bases lying between them. CDR1 is MDHEN, CDR2 SYDVKM, per germline. CDR3 size: 15 residues. This clonotype was seen ten or more times. This TCR was sampled from a human donor in good health (CMV status not recorded). Some clones in this sample may be carry-over from other donors' samples. Source material: PBMCs. This sequence joins TRBV28 and TRBJ1-2; unclear D gene. The CDR3 region has the DNA TGTGCCAGCAGTTTAGTGGCAGCTCGGGACTATGGCTACACCTTC. The encoded protein is CASSLVAARDYGYTF.